Sequencing of this T cell receptor beta chain was carried out in a study of control samples from healthy donors and cancer patients. Germline trimming cut 4 bases from V and 7 bases from J; bases unmatched to any gene: 5. There are 15 residues in the CDR3. From germline, CDR1 is SGDLS and CDR2 YYNGEE. Clones were read by immunoSEQ multiplex PCR, and TCRdb kept only the in-frame ones, dropping some. The sample lists roughly 55,000 clones; about 92% were seen once. This receptor was identified in a man aged 40-49 years with colorectal cancer. The specimen sequenced was PBMCs. The chain couples TRBV9 to TRBJ1-6, with 10 nucleotides matching TRBD1. DNA of the CDR3: TGTGCCAGCAGCAGCTGGACAGGGGGGAATTCACCCCTCCACTTT. As protein: CASSSWTGGNSPLHF.